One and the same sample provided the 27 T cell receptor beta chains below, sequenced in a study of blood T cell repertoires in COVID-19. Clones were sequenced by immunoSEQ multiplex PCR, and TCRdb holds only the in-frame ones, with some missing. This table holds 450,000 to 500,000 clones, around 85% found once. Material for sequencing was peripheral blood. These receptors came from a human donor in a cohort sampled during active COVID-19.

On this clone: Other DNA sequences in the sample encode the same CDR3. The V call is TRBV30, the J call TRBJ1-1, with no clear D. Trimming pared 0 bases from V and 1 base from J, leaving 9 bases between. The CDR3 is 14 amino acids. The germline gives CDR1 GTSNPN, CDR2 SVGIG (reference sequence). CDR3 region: CAWSVSRGNTEAFF. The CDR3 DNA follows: TGTGCCTGGAGTGTGTCTCGAGGGAACACTGAAGCTTTCTTT.

The DNA for the CDR3 is TGTGCCAGCACCCCCGCGGGACAGGGGGCCTACGAGCAGTACTTC. Protein: CASTPAGQGAYEQYF. The J gene is TRBJ2-7, the V gene TRBV28; TRBD1 agrees at 11 bases. The CDR3 contains 15 residues. Germline CDR1 MDHEN, CDR2 SYDVKM. The V and J ends lost 7 bases and 2 bases, in that order; junction bases with no gene match: 7.

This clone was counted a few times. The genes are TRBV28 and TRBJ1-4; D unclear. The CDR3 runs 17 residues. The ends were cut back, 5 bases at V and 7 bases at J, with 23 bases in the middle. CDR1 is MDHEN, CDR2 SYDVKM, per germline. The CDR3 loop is CASSRPLGPTSREKLFF. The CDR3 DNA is TGTGCCAGCAGTCGCCCGTTAGGGCCGACTAGCCGTGAAAAACTGTTTTTT.

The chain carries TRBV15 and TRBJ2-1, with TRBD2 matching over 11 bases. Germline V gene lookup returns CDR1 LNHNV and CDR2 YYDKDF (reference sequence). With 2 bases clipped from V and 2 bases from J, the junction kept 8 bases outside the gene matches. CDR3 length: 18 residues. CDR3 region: CATSRQGTSGATYNEQFF. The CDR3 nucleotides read TGTGCCACCAGCAGACAAGGGACTAGCGGTGCAACCTACAATGAGCAGTTCTTC.

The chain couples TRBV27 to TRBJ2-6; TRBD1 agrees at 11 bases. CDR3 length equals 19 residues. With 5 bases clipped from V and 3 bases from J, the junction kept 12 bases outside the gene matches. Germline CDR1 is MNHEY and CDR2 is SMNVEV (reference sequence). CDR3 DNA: TGTGCCAGCAGTAAGATTGACCTGGGACAGGGGGTTGGGGCCAACGTCCTGACTTTC. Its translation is CASSKIDLGQGVGANVLTF.

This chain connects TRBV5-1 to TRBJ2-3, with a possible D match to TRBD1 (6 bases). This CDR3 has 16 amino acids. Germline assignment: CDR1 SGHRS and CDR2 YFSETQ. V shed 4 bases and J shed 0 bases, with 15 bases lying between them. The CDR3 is CASSPGRQASTDTQYF. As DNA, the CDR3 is TGCGCCAGCAGCCCCGGTCGACAGGCGAGCACAGATACGCAGTATTTT. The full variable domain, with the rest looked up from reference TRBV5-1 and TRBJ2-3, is KAGVTQTPRYLIKTRGQQVTLSCSPISGHRSVSWYQQTPGQGLQFLFEYFSETQRNKGNFPGRFSGRQFSNSRSEMNVSTLELGDSALYLCASSPGRQASTDTQYFGPGTRLTVL.

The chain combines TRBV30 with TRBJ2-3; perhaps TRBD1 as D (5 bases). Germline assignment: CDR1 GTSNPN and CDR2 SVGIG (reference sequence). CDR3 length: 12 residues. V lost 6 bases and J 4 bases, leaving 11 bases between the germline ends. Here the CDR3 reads CACGALADTQYF. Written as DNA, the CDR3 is TGTGCCTGTGGGGCTCTCGCAGATACGCAGTATTTT.

The CDR3 bases are TGTGCCAGCAGCCCTGAGAGCGGGAGGGATGAGCAGTTCTTC. As protein: CASSPESGRDEQFF. V and J are TRBV7-3 and TRBJ2-1; 10 bases line up with TRBD2. Germline trimming cut 5 bases from V and 8 bases from J; bases unmatched to any gene: 6. Per germline, CDR1 SGHTA and CDR2 FQGTGA. The CDR3 runs 14 residues.

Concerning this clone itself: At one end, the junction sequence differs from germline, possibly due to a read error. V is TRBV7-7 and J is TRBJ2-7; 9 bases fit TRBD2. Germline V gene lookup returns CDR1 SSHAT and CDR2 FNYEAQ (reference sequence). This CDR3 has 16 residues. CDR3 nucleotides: TGTGCTAGCAGCTTAGTTGCGGGAGGGCCCAGTGGTGAGCAGTACTTC. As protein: CASSLVAGGPSGEQYF.

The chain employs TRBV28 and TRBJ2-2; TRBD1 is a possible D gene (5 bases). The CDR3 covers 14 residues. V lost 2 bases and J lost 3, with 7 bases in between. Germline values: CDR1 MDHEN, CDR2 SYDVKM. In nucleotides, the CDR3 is TGTGCCAGCAGTTTACAAGGGGACACCGGGGAGCTGTTTTTT. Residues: CASSLQGDTGELFF.

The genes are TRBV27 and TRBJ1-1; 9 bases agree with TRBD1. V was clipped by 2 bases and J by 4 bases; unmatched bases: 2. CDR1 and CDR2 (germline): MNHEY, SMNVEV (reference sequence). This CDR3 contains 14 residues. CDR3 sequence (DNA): TGTGCCAGCAGTTTAGGACAGGGGAGCACTGAAGCTTTCTTT. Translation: CASSLGQGSTEAFF.

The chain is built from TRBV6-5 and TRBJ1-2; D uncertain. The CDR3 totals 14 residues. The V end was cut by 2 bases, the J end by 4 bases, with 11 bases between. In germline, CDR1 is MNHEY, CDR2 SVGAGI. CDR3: CASSYGGAAYGYTF. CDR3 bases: TGTGCCAGCAGTTACGGCGGTGCTGCCTATGGCTACACCTTC.

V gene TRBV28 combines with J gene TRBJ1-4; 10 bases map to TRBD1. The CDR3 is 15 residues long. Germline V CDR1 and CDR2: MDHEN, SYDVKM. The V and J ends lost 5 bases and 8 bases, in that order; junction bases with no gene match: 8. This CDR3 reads CASSQPGQGSEKLFF. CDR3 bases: TGTGCCAGCAGTCAACCGGGACAGGGGTCAGAAAAACTGTTTTTT. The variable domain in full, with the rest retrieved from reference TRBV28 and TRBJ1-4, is DVKVTQSSRYLVKRTGEKVFLECVQDMDHENMFWYRQDPGLGLRLIYFSYDVKMKEKGDIPEGYSVSREKKERFSLILESASTNQTSMYLCASSQPGQGSEKLFFGSGTQLSVL.

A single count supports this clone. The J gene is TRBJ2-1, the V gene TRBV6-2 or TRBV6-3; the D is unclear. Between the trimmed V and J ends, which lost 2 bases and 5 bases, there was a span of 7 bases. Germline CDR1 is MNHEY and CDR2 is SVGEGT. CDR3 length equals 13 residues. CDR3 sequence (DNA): TGTGCCAGCAGTTACGAACTCCACAATGAGCAGTTCTTC. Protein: CASSYELHNEQFF.

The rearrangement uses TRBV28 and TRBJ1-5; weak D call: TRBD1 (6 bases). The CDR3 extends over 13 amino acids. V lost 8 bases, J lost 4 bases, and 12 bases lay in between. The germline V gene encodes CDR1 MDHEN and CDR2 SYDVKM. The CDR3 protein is CASLGHENQPQHF. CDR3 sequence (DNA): TGTGCCAGCCTGGGACATGAAAATCAGCCCCAGCATTTT.

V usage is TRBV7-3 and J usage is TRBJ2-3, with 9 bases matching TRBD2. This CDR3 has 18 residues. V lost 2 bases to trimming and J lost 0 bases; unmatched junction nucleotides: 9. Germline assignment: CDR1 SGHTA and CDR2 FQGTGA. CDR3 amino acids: CASSLLPLAGTSTDTQYF. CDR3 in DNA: TGTGCCAGCAGCTTATTACCCCTAGCGGGAACAAGCACAGATACGCAGTATTTT.

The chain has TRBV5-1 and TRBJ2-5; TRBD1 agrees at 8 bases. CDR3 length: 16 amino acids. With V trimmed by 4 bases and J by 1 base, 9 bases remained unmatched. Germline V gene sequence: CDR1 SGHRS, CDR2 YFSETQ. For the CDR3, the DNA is TGCGCCAGCAGCGGGCGGACAGGGAACCTCCAAGAGACCCAGTACTTC. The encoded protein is CASSGRTGNLQETQYF. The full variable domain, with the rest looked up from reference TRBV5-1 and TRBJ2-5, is KAGVTQTPRYLIKTRGQQVTLSCSPISGHRSVSWYQQTPGQGLQFLFEYFSETQRNKGNFPGRFSGRQFSNSRSEMNVSTLELGDSALYLCASSGRTGNLQETQYFGPGTRLLVL.

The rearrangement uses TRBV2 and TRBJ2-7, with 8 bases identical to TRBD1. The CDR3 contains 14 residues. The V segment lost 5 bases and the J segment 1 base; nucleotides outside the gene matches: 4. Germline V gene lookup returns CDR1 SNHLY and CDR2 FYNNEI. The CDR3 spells CASSLGQVSYEQYF. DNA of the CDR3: TGTGCCAGCAGTCTGGGACAGGTGTCCTACGAGCAGTACTTC.

CDR3 residues: CASSLGLRQGGDGYTF. The CDR3 nucleotides read TGTGCCAGCAGCCTGGGCCTCCGGCAGGGCGGCGATGGCTACACCTTC. The rearrangement joins TRBV11-2 to TRBJ1-2, with D maybe TRBD1 (5 bases). CDR3 length equals 16 residues. Looked up from germline, CDR1 is SGHAT and CDR2 is FQNNGV. Trimming removed 5 bases at V and 6 bases at J, with 22 bases between.

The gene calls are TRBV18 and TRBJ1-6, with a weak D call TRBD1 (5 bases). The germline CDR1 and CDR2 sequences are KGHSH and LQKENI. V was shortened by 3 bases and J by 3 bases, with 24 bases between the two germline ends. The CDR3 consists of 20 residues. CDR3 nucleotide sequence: TGTGCCAGCTCACCCGACAGAACAGTTAGACCAGTAAACTATAATTCACCCCTCCACTTT. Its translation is CASSPDRTVRPVNYNSPLHF.

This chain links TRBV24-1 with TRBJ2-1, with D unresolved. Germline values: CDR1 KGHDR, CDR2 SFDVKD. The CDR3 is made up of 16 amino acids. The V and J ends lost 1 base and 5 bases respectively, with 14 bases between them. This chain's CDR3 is CATSDLPGDSHNEQFF. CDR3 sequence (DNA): TGTGCCACCAGTGATTTACCGGGTGACTCACACAATGAGCAGTTCTTC.

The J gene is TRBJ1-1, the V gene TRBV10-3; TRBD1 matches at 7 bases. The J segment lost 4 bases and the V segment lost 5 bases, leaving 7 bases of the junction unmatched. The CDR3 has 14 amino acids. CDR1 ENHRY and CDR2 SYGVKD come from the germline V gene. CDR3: CAISRGQSGTEAFF. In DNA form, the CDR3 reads TGTGCCATCAGTAGGGGGCAAAGCGGCACTGAAGCTTTCTTT.

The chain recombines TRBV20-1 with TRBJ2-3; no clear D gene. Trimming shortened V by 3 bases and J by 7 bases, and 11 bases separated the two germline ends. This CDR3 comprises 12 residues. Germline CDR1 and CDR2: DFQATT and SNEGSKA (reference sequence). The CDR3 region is CSASLNEHTQYF. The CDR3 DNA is TGCAGTGCTAGTTTGAACGAGCATACGCAGTATTTT.

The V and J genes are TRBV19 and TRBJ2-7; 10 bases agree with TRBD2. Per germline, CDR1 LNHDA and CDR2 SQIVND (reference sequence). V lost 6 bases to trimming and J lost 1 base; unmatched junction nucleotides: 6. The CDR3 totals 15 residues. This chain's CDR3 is CASSLRTSGSYEQYF. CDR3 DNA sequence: TGTGCCAGTAGCCTCCGGACTAGCGGATCCTACGAGCAGTACTTC.

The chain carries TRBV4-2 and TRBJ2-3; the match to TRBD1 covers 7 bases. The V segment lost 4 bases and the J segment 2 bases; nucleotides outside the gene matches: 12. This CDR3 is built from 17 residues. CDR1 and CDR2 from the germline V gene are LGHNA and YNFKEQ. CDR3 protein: CASSRDQRQGLTDTQYF. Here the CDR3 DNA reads TGTGCCAGCAGCCGAGACCAAAGACAGGGCCTCACAGATACGCAGTATTTT.

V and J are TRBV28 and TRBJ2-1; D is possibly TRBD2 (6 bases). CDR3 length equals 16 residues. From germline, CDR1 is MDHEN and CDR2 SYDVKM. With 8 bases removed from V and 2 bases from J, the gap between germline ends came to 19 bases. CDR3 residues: CASAPMRLATYNEQFF. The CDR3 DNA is TGTGCCAGCGCCCCGATGCGGCTAGCGACCTACAATGAGCAGTTCTTC.

CDR3 DNA sequence: TGTGCCAGCAGTTTCCCTCCCCTTAATGAGCAGTTCTTC. Protein sequence: CASSFPPLNEQFF. The J gene is TRBJ2-1, the V gene TRBV12-3 or TRBV12-4; no clear D. V lost 3 bases and J 7 bases, leaving 10 bases between the germline ends. CDR3 length: 13 residues.